This TCR beta chain was profiled in a study of T cell repertoires in cytomegalovirus infection. About the study: Public signatures in TCR beta pointed to CMV infection and matching HLA type. Findings of the study overall: Adding up the frequency of public TCR beta families identified people who carried CMV plus the relevant HLA. The study found HLA-C-restricted CMV-specific TCR beta clonotypes dominating the ex vivo response.

At least ten counts were recorded for this clonotype. Antigen specificity is unknown. TCRdb re-analysed the reads in MiXCR, keeping a single row per CDR3 protein. The sample gives about 460,000 distinct CDR3 sequences, roughly 10% of which show up once; more than 8.5% is in the top ten. Sequences were obtained from PBMCs. The source is a human donor in good health (CMV status not recorded). Some clones in this sample may be carry-over from other donors' samples.

The CDR3 nucleotides are TGTGCCAGCAGCCAGGGTGGTCAGCCCCAGCATTTT. Translation: CASSQGGQPQHF. The V gene is TRBV3-1, the J gene TRBJ1-5; D remains ambiguous. Germline assignment: CDR1 LGHDT and CDR2 YNNKEL (reference sequence). This CDR3 has 12 amino acids. V lost 3 bases and J 6 bases, leaving 6 bases between the germline ends.